The entry below describes one T cell receptor (beta chain). Its specificity is unknown. Germline V lookup: CDR1 SGHDN, CDR2 FVKESK. V lost 0 bases and J 3 bases, leaving 14 bases between the germline ends. This CDR3 region has 17 residues. The sample is drawn from a study of cytomegalovirus exposure and HLA in healthy donors. Whole-study results and caveats: Cytomegalovirus association was assigned to 170 or so TCR beta chains.

PCR amplification relied on 60 Vbeta primers (plus 13 Jbeta primers). Assay: immunoSEQ multiplex PCR; the TCRdb copy retains only in-frame clones and omits some. The table records around 150,000 clones, 77% of them present only once. The sequencing input was PBMCs. This chain joins TRBV14 and TRBJ1-4; tentative D call: TRBD1 (5 bases). The source is a man in his fifties in good health and CMV-seropositive. CDR3 nucleotide sequence: TGTGCCAGCAGCCAAGATCCCCCCAGGGCGGCTAATGAAAAACTGTTTTTT. This codes for CASSQDPPRAANEKLFF.